One sample yielded the 8 T cell receptor beta chains listed below, sequenced in a study of T cells in narcolepsy. Assay used: immunoSEQ multiplex PCR; TCRdb lists only in-frame clones, some missing. The repertoire holds about 33,000 clones, with 85% to 90% as singletons. Sequencing was performed on CD45RA- memory CD4+ T cells from PBMCs. The receptors were sampled from a human donor with narcolepsy.

This clone was counted a single time. The V gene is TRBV7-8, the J gene TRBJ1-2, with D perhaps TRBD1 (5 bases). This CDR3 comprises 14 residues. Trimming pared 3 bases from V and 4 bases from J, leaving 12 bases between. Germline V gene sequence: CDR1 SGHVS, CDR2 FQNEAQ. CDR3 in DNA: TGTGCCAGCAGCTTGGCAGGCGGGGGCTATGGCTACACCTTC. It specifies CASSLAGGGYGYTF.

J is TRBJ2-5 and V is TRBV9, with TRBD1 as a possible D gene (5 bases). The end of the DNA fits TRBJ2-7 better, so the J call may be wrong. In germline, CDR1 is SGDLS, CDR2 YYNGEE. This CDR3 is 14 amino acids long. The CDR3 DNA reads as TGTGCCAGCAGCGTAGATCAGGGCACCTACGAGCAGTACTTC. It yields the protein CASSVDQGTYEQYF.

The chain links TRBV5-1 to TRBJ2-7; D gene unclear. V lost 0 bases, J lost 0 bases, and 10 bases lay in between. The CDR3 is made up of 15 amino acids. Germline assignment: CDR1 SGHRS and CDR2 YFSETQ. CDR3 protein: CASSLGDQISYEQYF. The DNA for the CDR3 is TGCGCCAGCAGCTTGGGAGACCAGATCTCCTACGAGCAGTACTTC.

V gene TRBV28 combines with J gene TRBJ1-5; 7 bases align to TRBD1. The CDR3 consists of 13 residues. The V segment lost 7 bases and the J segment 4 bases; nucleotides outside the gene matches: 4. Per germline, CDR1 MDHEN and CDR2 SYDVKM. The CDR3 DNA is TGTGCCAGCACACGGGACAGTAATCAGCCCCAGCATTTT. Amino acid sequence: CASTRDSNQPQHF.

The genes are TRBV5-1 and TRBJ1-6; 10 bases are a match to TRBD1. With V trimmed by 4 bases and J by 8 bases, 9 bases remained unmatched. CDR1 and CDR2 (germline): SGHRS, YFSETQ. The CDR3 consists of 16 residues. CDR3 DNA: TGCGCCAGCAGCGCTATTCCGGGACAGGGGTATTCACCCCTCCACTTT. This encodes CASSAIPGQGYSPLHF. The full variable domain, rest sourced from reference TRBV5-1 and TRBJ1-6, is KAGVTQTPRYLIKTRGQQVTLSCSPISGHRSVSWYQQTPGQGLQFLFEYFSETQRNKGNFPGRFSGRQFSNSRSEMNVSTLELGDSALYLCASSAIPGQGYSPLHFGNGTRLTVT.

Details on this clone: The junction shows a germline mismatch at one end, possibly a read error. The chain employs TRBV11-3 and TRBJ1-1, with 9 bases fitting TRBD1. Looked up from germline, CDR1 is SGHNT and CDR2 is YENEEA. The CDR3 consists of 13 residues. CDR3 loop: CASSPGTGSDAFF. The CDR3 nucleotides are TGTGCCAGCAGCCCCGGGACAGGGTCTGATGCTTTCTTT.

This clone was counted once. J is TRBJ2-7 and V is TRBV5-5, with 9 positions matching TRBD1. This CDR3 is 14 amino acids long. CDR1 and CDR2 from the germline V gene are SGHKS and YYEKEE (reference sequence). The V gene end was trimmed by 4 bases and the J gene end by 6 bases; junction bases not matched to a gene: 8. The CDR3 reads CASSQVRTGAEQYF. The DNA of the CDR3 is TGTGCCAGCAGCCAAGTTCGGACAGGGGCCGAGCAGTACTTC. Looking up the rest from reference TRBV5-5 and TRBJ2-7 gives the full variable domain: DAGVTQSPTHLIKTRGQQVTLRCSPISGHKSVSWYQQVLGQGPQFIFQYYEKEERGRGNFPDRFSARQFPNYSSELNVNALLLGDSALYLCASSQVRTGAEQYFGPGTRLTVT.

The V and J genes are TRBV2 and TRBJ2-7, with 8 bases aligning to TRBD1. CDR3 size: 14 residues. Germline-derived CDR1 and CDR2 are SNHLY and FYNNEI. Trimming took 7 bases from V and 2 from J; bases not matched to a gene: 7. The CDR3 loop is CASNQQGGTYEQYF. The CDR3 DNA reads TGTGCCAGCAACCAACAGGGGGGAACCTACGAGCAGTACTTC. Variable domain in full (rest from reference TRBV2 and TRBJ2-7): EPEVTQTPSHQVTQMGQEVILRCVPISNHLYFYWYRQILGQKVEFLVSFYNNEISEKSEIFDDQFSVERPDGSNFTLKIRSTKLEDSAMYFCASNQQGGTYEQYFGPGTRLTVT.